This T cell receptor beta chain was observed in a study of T cell repertoires in cytomegalovirus infection. MiXCR was run by TCRdb on the reads, yielding one entry per CDR3 protein. This table holds a few hundred thousand distinct CDR3 sequences, 25% to 35% found once. This clonotype was seen a few times. Its antigen is currently unknown. Looked up from germline, CDR1 is SNHLY and CDR2 is FYNNEI. The CDR3 is 14 residues long. Trimming at V came to 6 bases and at J to 3 bases, leaving 6 bases not matched to a gene. This specimen consisted of cultured PBMCs, obtained from culture after CMV antigen stimulation. This TCR was sampled from a human donor in good health (CMV status not recorded). Some clones in this sample may be carry-over from other donors' samples. This chain uses TRBV2 with TRBJ2-7, with 9 bases identical to TRBD1. CDR3 nucleotides: TGTGCCAGCAGGGATCCGGACAGGGGCTACGAGCAGTACTTC. Translating it yields CASRDPDRGYEQYF.